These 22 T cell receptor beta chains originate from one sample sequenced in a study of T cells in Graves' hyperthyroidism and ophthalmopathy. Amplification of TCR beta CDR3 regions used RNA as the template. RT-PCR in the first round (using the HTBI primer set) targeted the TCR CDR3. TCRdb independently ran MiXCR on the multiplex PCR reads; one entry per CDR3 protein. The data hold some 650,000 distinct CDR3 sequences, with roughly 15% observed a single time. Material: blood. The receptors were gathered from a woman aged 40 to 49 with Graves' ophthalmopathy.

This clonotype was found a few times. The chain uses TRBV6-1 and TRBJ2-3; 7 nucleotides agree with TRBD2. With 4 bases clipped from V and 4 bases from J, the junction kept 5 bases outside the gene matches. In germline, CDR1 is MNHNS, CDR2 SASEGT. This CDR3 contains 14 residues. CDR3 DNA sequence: TGTGCCAGCAGTGCTGGGACTACCTCAGATACGCAGTATTTT. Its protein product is CASSAGTTSDTQYF.

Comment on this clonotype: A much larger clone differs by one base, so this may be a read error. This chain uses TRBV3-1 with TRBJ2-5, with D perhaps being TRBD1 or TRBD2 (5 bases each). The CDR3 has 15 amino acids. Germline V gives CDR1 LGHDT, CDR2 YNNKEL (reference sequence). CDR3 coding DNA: TGTACCAGCAGCCTACCGGGACGGGGCGAGGAGACCCAGTACTTC. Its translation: CTSSLPGRGEETQYF.

The CDR3 DNA reads TGTGCCAGCTCCAGCGGGGGGTACTACGAGCAGTACTTC. This encodes CASSSGGYYEQYF. V is TRBV2 and J is TRBJ2-7, with TRBD2 identical over 9 bases. This CDR3 contains 13 residues. V lost 8 bases, J lost 3 bases, and 5 bases stayed unmatched. Germline assignment: CDR1 SNHLY and CDR2 FYNNEI.

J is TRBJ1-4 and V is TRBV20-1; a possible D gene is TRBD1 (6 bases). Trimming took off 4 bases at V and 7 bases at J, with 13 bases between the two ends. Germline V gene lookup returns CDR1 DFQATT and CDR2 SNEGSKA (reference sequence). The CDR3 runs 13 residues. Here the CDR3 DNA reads TGCAGTGCTACCGTAGGGGGAGGTGAAAAACTGTTTTTT. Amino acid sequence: CSATVGGGEKLFF.

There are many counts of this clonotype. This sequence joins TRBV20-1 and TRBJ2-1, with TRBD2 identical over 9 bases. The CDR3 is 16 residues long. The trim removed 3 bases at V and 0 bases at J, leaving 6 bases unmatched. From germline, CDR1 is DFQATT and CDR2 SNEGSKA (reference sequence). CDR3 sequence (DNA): TGCAGTGCTAGGAGCTTTAGCGGGAGCTCCTACAATGAGCAGTTCTTC. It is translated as CSARSFSGSSYNEQFF.

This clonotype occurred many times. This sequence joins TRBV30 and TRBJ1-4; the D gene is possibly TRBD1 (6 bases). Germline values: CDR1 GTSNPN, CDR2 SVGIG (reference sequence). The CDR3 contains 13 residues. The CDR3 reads CAGTLPTNEKLFF. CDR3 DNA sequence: TGTGCGGGGACACTCCCAACTAATGAAAAACTGTTTTTT.

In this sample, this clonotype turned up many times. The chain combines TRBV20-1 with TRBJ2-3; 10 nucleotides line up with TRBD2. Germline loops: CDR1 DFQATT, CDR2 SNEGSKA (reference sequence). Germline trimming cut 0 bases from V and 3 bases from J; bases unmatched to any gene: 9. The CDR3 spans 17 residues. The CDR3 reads CSARDAASGSRTDTQYF. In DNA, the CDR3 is TGCAGTGCTAGAGATGCAGCTAGCGGGAGCAGGACAGATACGCAGTATTTT.

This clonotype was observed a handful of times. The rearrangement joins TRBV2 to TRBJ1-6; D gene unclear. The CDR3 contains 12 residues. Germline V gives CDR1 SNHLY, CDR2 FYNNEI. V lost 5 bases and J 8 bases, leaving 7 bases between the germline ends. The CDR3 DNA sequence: TGTGCCAGCAGTTTGGTTCATTCACCCCTCCACTTT. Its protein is CASSLVHSPLHF.

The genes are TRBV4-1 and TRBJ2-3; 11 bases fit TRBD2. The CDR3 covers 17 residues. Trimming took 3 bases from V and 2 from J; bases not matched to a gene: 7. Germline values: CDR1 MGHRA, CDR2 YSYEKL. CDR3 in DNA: TGCGCCAGCAGCCAGGCCATAGCGGGAGGGCCCACAGATACGCAGTATTTT. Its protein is CASSQAIAGGPTDTQYF.

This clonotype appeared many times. The CDR3 protein is CASSQGVWTGSSGELFF. The CDR3 DNA reads TGTGCCAGCAGCCAAGGGGTGTGGACAGGATCTTCTGGGGAGCTGTTTTTT. The chain is built from TRBV3-1 and TRBJ2-2, with 7 bases identical to TRBD1. The germline V gene encodes CDR1 LGHDT and CDR2 YNNKEL (reference sequence). The CDR3 consists of 17 residues. V was clipped by 1 base and J by 8 bases; unmatched bases: 13.

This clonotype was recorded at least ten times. The CDR3 DNA reads as TGTGCCAGCAGCTCGGGACTCGGAGGGCAGCCCCAGCATTTT. It encodes CASSSGLGGQPQHF. J is TRBJ1-5 and V is TRBV7-8; tentatively, D is TRBD1 (5 bases). The CDR3 loop spans 14 amino acids. Germline V lookup: CDR1 SGHVS, CDR2 FQNEAQ. V gave up 4 bases and J gave up 7 bases, with 14 bases separating them.

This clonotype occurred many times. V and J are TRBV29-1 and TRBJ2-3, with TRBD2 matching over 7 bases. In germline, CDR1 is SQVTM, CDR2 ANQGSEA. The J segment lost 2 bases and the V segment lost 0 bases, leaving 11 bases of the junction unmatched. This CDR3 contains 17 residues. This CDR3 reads CSVEDGLAGAYTDTQYF. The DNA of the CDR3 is TGCAGCGTTGAAGACGGTCTGGCGGGAGCCTACACAGATACGCAGTATTTT.

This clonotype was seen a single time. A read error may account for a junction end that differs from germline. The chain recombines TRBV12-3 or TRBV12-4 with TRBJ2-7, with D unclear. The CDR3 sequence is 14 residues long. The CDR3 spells CASGLEDGSYEQYF. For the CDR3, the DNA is TGTGCCAGCGGTTTAGAGGACGGCTCCTACGAGCAGTACTTC.

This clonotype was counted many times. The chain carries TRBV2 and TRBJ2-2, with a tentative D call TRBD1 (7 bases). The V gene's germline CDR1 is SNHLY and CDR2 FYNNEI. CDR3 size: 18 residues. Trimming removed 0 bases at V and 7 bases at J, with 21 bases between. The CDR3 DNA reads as TGTGCCAGCAGTGAAGCGCTTCAGGAACAGGGGCGGGACGGGGAGCTGTTTTTT. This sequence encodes CASSEALQEQGRDGELFF.

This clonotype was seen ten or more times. The CDR3, as DNA: TGCGCCAGCAGCTTGGCCTCTAGCGGGGGGGCCGCAGATACGCAGTATTTT. Translated, it gives CASSLASSGGAADTQYF. The chain is built from TRBV5-1 and TRBJ2-3; 12 nucleotides match TRBD2. J gave up 4 bases and V 0 bases, and 6 bases lay outside the gene matches. Germline loops: CDR1 SGHRS, CDR2 YFSETQ. The CDR3 length is 17 residues.

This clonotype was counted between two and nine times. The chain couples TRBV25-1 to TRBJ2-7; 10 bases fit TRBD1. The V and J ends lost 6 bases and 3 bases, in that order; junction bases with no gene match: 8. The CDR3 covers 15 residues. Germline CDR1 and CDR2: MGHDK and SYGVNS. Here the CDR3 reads CASRPPGTGVYEQYF. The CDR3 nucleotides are TGTGCCAGCAGACCTCCCGGGACAGGGGTCTACGAGCAGTACTTC.

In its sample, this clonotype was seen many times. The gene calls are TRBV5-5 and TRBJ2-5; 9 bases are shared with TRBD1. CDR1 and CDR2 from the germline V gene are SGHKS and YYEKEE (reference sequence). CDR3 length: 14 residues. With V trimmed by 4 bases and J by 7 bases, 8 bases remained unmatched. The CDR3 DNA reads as TGTGCCAGCAGCGAACAGGGGGCCGGGGGGACCCAGTACTTC. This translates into CASSEQGAGGTQYF.

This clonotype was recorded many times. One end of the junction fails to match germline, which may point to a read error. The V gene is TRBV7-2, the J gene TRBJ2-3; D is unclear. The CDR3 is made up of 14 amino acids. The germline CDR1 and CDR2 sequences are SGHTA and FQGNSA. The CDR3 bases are TGTGCCAGCAGCGGATGGACCGGCACAGATACGCGGTATTTT. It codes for CASSGWTGTDTRYF.

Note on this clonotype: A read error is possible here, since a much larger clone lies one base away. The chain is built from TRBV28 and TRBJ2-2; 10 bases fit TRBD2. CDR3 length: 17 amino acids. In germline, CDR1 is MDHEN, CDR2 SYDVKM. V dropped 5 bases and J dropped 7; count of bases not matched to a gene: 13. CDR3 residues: CASSGDPSGGESGELFF. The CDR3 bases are TGTGCCAGCAGTGGAGACCCTAGCGGGGGAGAGAGCGGGGAGCTGTTTTTT.

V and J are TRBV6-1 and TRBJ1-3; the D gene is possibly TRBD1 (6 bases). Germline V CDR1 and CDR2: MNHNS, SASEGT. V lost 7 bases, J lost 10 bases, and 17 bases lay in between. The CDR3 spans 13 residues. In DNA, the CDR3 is TGTGCCAGCATGAGTACAGGGAGCGTTACCATATATTTT. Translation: CASMSTGSVTIYF.

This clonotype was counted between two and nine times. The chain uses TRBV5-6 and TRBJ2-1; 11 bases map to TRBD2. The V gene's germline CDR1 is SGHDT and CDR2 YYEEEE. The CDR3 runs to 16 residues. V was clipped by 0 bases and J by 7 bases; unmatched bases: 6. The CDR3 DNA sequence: TGTGCCAGCAGCTTGGCCGGTGCTAGCGGGGGGAATGAGCAGTTCTTC. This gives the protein CASSLAGASGGNEQFF. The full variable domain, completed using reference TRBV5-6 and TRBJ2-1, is DAGVTQSPTHLIKTRGQQVTLRCSPKSGHDTVSWYQQALGQGPQFIFQYYEEEERQRGNFPDRFSGHQFPNYSSELNVNALLLGDSALYLCASSLAGASGGNEQFFGPGTRLTVL.

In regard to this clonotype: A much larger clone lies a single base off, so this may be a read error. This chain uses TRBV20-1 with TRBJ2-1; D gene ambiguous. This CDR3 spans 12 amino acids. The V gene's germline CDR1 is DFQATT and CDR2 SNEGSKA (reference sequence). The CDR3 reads CGATAILHEQFF. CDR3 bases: TGCGGTGCCACCGCAATACTTCATGAGCAGTTCTTC.